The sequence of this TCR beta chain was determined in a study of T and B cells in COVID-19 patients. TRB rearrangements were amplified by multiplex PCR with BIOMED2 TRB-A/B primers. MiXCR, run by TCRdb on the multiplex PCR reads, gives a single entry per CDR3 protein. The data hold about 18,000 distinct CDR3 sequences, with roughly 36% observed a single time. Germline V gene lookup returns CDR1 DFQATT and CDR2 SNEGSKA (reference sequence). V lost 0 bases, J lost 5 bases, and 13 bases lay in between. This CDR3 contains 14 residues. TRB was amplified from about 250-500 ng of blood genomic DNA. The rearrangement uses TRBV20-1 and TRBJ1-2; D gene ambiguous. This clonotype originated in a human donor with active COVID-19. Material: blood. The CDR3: CSARDLETGYGYTF. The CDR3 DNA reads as TGCAGTGCTAGAGATCTGGAGACGGGATATGGCTACACCTTC.